The entry below gives a single TCR beta chain sequence along with its context. Its specificity is not known. The sample comes from a study of T cell responses to AZD1222 COVID-19 vaccine. Broader study findings: Females outnumbered males among donors, who were mostly white British; clonal diversity was possibly underestimated. Among AZD1222 vaccinees, only six or seven were seropositive at baseline. Recipients of two AZD1222 doses showed rising Spike-specific TCR breadth and depth. Researchers report vaccine-associated CD4 TCRs spanning spike, with dominance at 160-218 and 743-854.

TCRdb's copy holds only in-frame clones and misses some; the assay was immunoSEQ multiplex PCR. The sample shows roughly 70,000 clones, 80% to 90% of them seen only once. Germline assignment: CDR1 MNHEY and CDR2 SMNVEV (reference sequence). Trimming took off 3 bases at V and 7 bases at J, with 16 bases between the two ends. This CDR3 region has 15 residues. This specimen consisted of peripheral blood, obtained on day 0 of AZD1222 vaccination. The J gene is TRBJ2-1, the V gene TRBV27; no clear D gene. This TCR came from an adult in good health. Written as DNA, the CDR3 is TGTGCCAGCAGTTTTATAGCTCCCGGTGGGAATGAGCAGTTCTTC. It encodes CASSFIAPGGNEQFF.